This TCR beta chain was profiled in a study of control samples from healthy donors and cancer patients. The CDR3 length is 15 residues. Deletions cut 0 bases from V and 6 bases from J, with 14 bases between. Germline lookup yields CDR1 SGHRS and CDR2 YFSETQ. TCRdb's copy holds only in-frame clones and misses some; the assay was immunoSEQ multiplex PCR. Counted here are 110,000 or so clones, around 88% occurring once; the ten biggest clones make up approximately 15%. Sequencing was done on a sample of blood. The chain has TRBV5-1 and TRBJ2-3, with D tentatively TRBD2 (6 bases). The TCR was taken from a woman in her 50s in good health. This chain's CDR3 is CASSLGQGGVDTQYF. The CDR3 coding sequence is TGCGCCAGCAGCTTGGGGCAGGGAGGTGTGGATACGCAGTATTTT.